The present TCR beta chain was sequenced within a study of T cells after yellow fever vaccination (dated by TCRdb to the late 2010s). For the wider study: The SMART-Seq v4 Ultra Low Input RNA kit was used to prepare libraries from fractions with low cell numbers. Two healthy male donors, one aged 18 to 29 and one aged 30 to 40 years, were included in the cohort. To follow T-cell clones before and after both primary and booster YFV17D yellow fever vaccination, bulk TCR alpha and beta repertoires underwent longitudinal sequencing. Blood was drawn at multiple timepoints before and after primary and secondary immunization, with bulk PBMC replicates and cell subsets isolated.

The instrument was an Illumina NovaSeq 6000. TCR cDNA was synthesized by 5'RACE template switching, which introduced a universal primer site and unique molecular identifiers. Priming for cDNA synthesis came from both the TCR alpha and TCR beta constant segments. Library amplification involved two PCR steps, and the second step added sample barcodes and sequencing adapters. Sequencing of libraries was done on Illumina HiSeq 2500 (2x100 bp) or NovaSeq (2x150 bp). In the authors' own workflow: Reads were demultiplexed and collapsed into UMI consensus sequences with MIGEC, and V(D)J alignment was performed with MiXCR. Vaccine-responding clonotypes were defined with edgeR using replicate PBMC samples, requiring FDR below 0.01 and a log2 fold change above 5 up to day 15. Bulk clonotypes were assigned CD4 or CD8 identity according to which sequenced CD4 or CD8 repertoire held them at higher abundance. The public sequencing data were trimmed at Q25 with fastp and processed into clonotypes with MiXCR by TCRdb, which kept only in-frame beta chains. Rows merge per CDR3 protein into single entries with the most common DNA and genes. The V and J calls come from TCRdb's annotation, not from the publication. Recorded for this sample are about 160,000 distinct CDR3 sequences; 7% to 10% of them occurred a single time. Around 35% of the sample rests with the top ten.

V was cut back by 4 bases and J by 5 bases, leaving a gap of 15 bases between them. Spanning cysteine to phenylalanine, the CDR3 consists of 14 amino acids. The only DNA kept is the CDR3, 42 bases in frame from the first base. From a lookup of the germline V gene, CDR1 and CDR2 are SGHVS and FNYEAQ. In light of the paper, this sample's treatment or condition label describes: live attenuated yellow fever vaccine strain. A standard Ficoll-Paque protocol was used to isolate PBMCs from peripheral blood. Dynabeads CD4 and CD8 positive selection kits were used to isolate CD4 and CD8 T-cell fractions. TriZol was used to extract RNA from bulk PBMCs, from CD4 and CD8 fractions, and from dextramer-positive and dextramer-negative fractions. The full study reports these points: Because the study included only two donors, the extent to which the findings can be generalized is limited. After the booster, most clones that had expanded after primary vaccination were detected again (roughly 95% of CD4 and 70% to 90% of CD8), suggesting broad maintenance of memory. A small fraction of clonotypes showed up in both the CD4 and CD8 compartments, probably as a result of convergent recombination. Computational filtering was required because FACS-sorted repertoires could contain abundant contaminating clonotypes from the bulk population. The secondary T-cell response was found to be weaker but faster than the primary response, with a peak reached on day 5 rather than on day 15.

About this clonotype: What antigen it recognizes has not been identified. No much larger clone exists at a distance of one base, and base qualities are not known.

This receptor was identified in a man in his late teens or twenties who received the YFV17D yellow fever vaccine. The source material was CD8+ T cells sorted from PBMCs, sampled 45 days after the yellow fever booster vaccination. In this chain, TRBV7-6 is recombined with TRBJ2-7, with the D gene not confidently named. The CDR3 region has the sequence CASSSQDGRHEQYF. The DNA sequence is as follows: TGTGCCAGCAGCTCCCAGGACGGCCGGCACGAGCAGTACTTC. The CDR3, completed at both ends by the reference TRBV7-6 and TRBJ2-7 genes, gives the full variable domain GAGVSQSPRYKVTKRGQDVALRCDPISGHVSLYWYRQALGQGPEFLTYFNYEAQQDKSGLPNDRFSAERPEGSISTLTIQRTEQRDSAMYRCASSSQDGRHEQYFGPGTRLTVT.